A selection of T cell receptor beta chains follows, all from one sample in a study of CD4 and CD8 cells across lung adenocarcinoma regions. TCRdb used MiXCR to reprocess the PCR reads, holding one entry per CDR3 protein. The sample has 23,000 or so distinct CDR3 sequences; 53% are singletons. Sample: CD8+ T cells from the center of a lung tumor. The source of these receptors is a male donor with lung adenocarcinoma. The CD4 and CD8 labels of this study may be unreliable. Both conserved end residues are part of each CDR3. A D gene is named only where the DNA matches it firmly. Some rows have no size entry. The others give once, few or many, or a class for an expanded clone.

v_call	j_call	d_call	clone_size	cdr3_nt	cdr3_aa
TRBV6-1	TRBJ2-2	TRBD2	few	TGTGCCAGGGGGGGGGGGGGGGGGGGGGTCGACACCGGGGAGCTGTTTTTT	CARGGGGGGVDTGELFF
TRBV6-1	TRBJ2-5	-	-	TGTGCGGGCAGTGGGGCCCGTGACCAAGAGACCCAGTACTTC	CAGSGARDQETQYF
TRBV6-1	TRBJ2-3	-	-	TGTGCCAGCAGCCAGGCTCCGAGTGGCGGGAAGCAGTTTTTT	CASSQAPSGGKQFF
TRBV6-1	TRBJ2-5	-	once	TGTGCCAGCAGGGAAGCCGGGGCAGGGGTCGAGGAGACGCAGTACTTC	CASREAGAGVEETQYF
TRBV6-1	TRBJ1-1	-	-	TGTGCCAGCAGTGAACCGGGGGGGACTCGGGAAGCTTTCTTT	CASSEPGGTREAFF
TRBV27	TRBJ1-3	TRBD1	-	TGTGCCAGCAGTCGATCCTACAGGGGTAACACCCTGTATTTT	CASSRSYRGNTLYF
TRBV6-1	TRBJ2-2	-	-	TGTGCCAGCAGCGGACGGGCTGATGGGACCGGGGAGCTGTATTTT	CASSGRADGTGELYF
TRBV30	TRBJ2-7	-	few	TGTGCCTGGACGGCGAGTTCTGGGTACGAGCAGTACTTC	CAWTASSGYEQYF
TRBV10-3	TRBJ2-7	-	-	TGTGCCGGGGGCCCTGGGGGTCGCTTCCAAGAGACGCAGTACTTC	CAGGPGGRFQETQYF
TRBV7-2	TRBJ2-4	-	once	TGTGCGGGCTCGGGGGCCGTGCCCGTTTACATCCAGTACTTC	CAGSGAVPVYIQYF
TRBV6-5	TRBJ2-5	TRBD1	few	TGTGCCAGCAGGCGACAGGGGGAGCAGTACTTC	CASRRQGEQYF
TRBV6-1	TRBJ2-3	-	few	TGTGCCAGCAGGGAAGCCGGGGCAGGGGACGAGGATACCCAGTATTTT	CASREAGAGDEDTQYF
TRBV4-1	TRBJ2-3	TRBD1	once	TGCGCCAGGGGCCAGGGGGCCCGGGCTCCAGAGACCCAGTATTTT	CARGQGARAPETQYF
TRBV4-1	TRBJ1-3	-	many	TGCGCCAGCAGCATTACCAGGGGAAACACCATATATTTT	CASSITRGNTIYF
TRBV3-1	TRBJ2-3	TRBD2	many	TGTGCCAGCAGGCTTACTAGCGGTAGCACAGATACGCAGTATTTT	CASRLTSGSTDTQYF
TRBV6-1	TRBJ2-3	-	-	TGTGCCAGCGTCACAGTGGGATTAGCCAAAGACACGCAGTATTTT	CASVTVGLAKDTQYF
TRBV7-2	TRBJ2-2	-	-	TGTGCCAGCGGCTTAGACAGGACTATGGGCGCCGGTGCGCAGTTTTTT	CASGLDRTMGAGAQFF
TRBV3-1	TRBJ2-7	TRBD2	-	TGTGCCAGCAGCCAAGGGCTAGCGGGCGGCGAGCAGTACTTC	CASSQGLAGGEQYF
TRBV7-3	TRBJ2-1	-	-	TGTGCCAGCAGCTGGGGACCCATCGGTGAGCAGTTCTTC	CASSWGPIGEQFF
TRBV5-1	TRBJ1-2	-	-	TGCGCCAGCAGCTTGGAGGGTTCGAGGGGCTACACCTTC	CASSLEGSRGYTF
TRBV12-3/TRBV12-4	TRBJ1-2	TRBD1	few	TGTGCCAGCACCAAGTTGGCAGGGGGTCGTTATGGCTACACCTTC	CASTKLAGGRYGYTF
TRBV6-1	TRBJ1-5	TRBD1	many	TGTGCCAGCAGCCCCGGGACAGGGAGGGCCCAGCATTTT	CASSPGTGRAQHF
TRBV6-1	TRBJ2-3	-	-	TGTGCCAGCAGGGGAGCCGGGAGAGGGGTCGGGGATACGCAGTACTTT	CASRGAGRGVGDTQYF
TRBV30	TRBJ2-7	-	many	TGTGCCTGGAGTGTACACCGTAGCTCCTACGAGCAGTACTTC	CAWSVHRSSYEQYF
TRBV6-6	TRBJ2-7	TRBD1	many	TGTGCCAGCAGGTGGACAGGGAATTACGAGCAGTACTTC	CASRWTGNYEQYF
TRBV10-3	TRBJ2-3	-	-	TGTGCCATCGCGGGCAGGCACGCCAAAGATACGCAGTATTTC	CAIAGRHAKDTQYF
TRBV9	TRBJ2-1	-	many	TGTGCCAGCAGCGTAGGAGGAGGGTCAAGCTACAATGAGCAGTTCTTC	CASSVGGGSSYNEQFF
TRBV6-1	TRBJ2-3	TRBD2	-	TGTGCCAGCGGTGCGGGGCTAGCGGGCGCAAACACGCAGTATTTC	CASGAGLAGANTQYF
TRBV5-1	TRBJ2-5	-	few	TGCGCCAGCAGCGCATCCCAAGAGACCCAGTACTTC	CASSASQETQYF
TRBV6-1	TRBJ2-7	TRBD1	few	TGTGCCAGCAGGCTGGACAGGACGTACGAGCAGTACTTC	CASRLDRTYEQYF
TRBV6-5	TRBJ2-3	-	few	TGTGCCAGCAGTCACCAGGGGGGGGAGGGCACAGATACGCAGTATTTT	CASSHQGGEGTDTQYF
TRBV9	TRBJ2-7	TRBD1	-	TGTGCCAGCAGCGCCGTCGGACAGGGGCCCCTCTCCTACGAGCAGTACTTC	CASSAVGQGPLSYEQYF
TRBV6-5	TRBJ2-3	TRBD1	-	TGTGCCAGCAGTTACCTAGACAGGGGGCGAGATACGCAGTATTTT	CASSYLDRGRDTQYF
TRBV5-1	TRBJ2-1	-	many	TGCGCCAGCAGCTTGGAGGGGGGAGTCTACAATGAGCAGTTCTTC	CASSLEGGVYNEQFF
TRBV6-1	TRBJ2-3	-	many	TGTGCCAGCCGAGGCACGGCCCGCCCAGATACGCAGTATTTT	CASRGTARPDTQYF
TRBV6-5	TRBJ1-1	-	-	TGTGCCAGCAGTTACGCGTTCGGGGGGCTGGAGGTGAACACTGAAGCTTTCTTT	CASSYAFGGLEVNTEAFF
TRBV6-1	TRBJ2-5	-	-	TGTGCCAGCAGTGAAGGGGGGCGTGACCAAGAGACCCAGTACTTC	CASSEGGRDQETQYF
TRBV27	TRBJ2-3	TRBD2	-	TGTGCCAGCAGTCCCCTAGCGGGCACAAATATTCAGTATTTT	CASSPLAGTNIQYF
TRBV6-1	TRBJ2-4	TRBD2	-	TGTGCCAGCAGTGAAACGTGGACTAGCGGGAGGAATAGCATTCAGTACTTC	CASSETWTSGRNSIQYF
TRBV6-1	TRBJ2-5	-	few	TGTGCCAGCAGTGAAGCCGGGAGCCGTGATCGGGAGACGCAGTATTTC	CASSEAGSRDRETQYF
TRBV6-1	TRBJ1-5	-	-	TGTGCCAGCATCAAACAGGGAGGAAGCAATCAGCCCCAGCATTTT	CASIKQGGSNQPQHF
TRBV10-2	TRBJ1-4	TRBD1	-	TGCGCCAGCAGTGATGTAGGGGGCCAGGAAAAACTGTTTTTT	CASSDVGGQEKLFF
TRBV6-1	TRBJ2-4	-	-	TGTGCCAGCAGGGATGGGGGGTCGGGTGACAAAGAGATTCAGTACTTC	CASRDGGSGDKEIQYF
TRBV7-2	TRBJ2-6	-	few	TGTGCCAGCAGCTTTCCCGGGACCCCCTCTGGGGCCAACGTCCTGACTTTC	CASSFPGTPSGANVLTF
TRBV10-1	TRBJ2-3	TRBD1	-	TGCGGCAGCAGGGGGCGGCCAGACAAAGATACGCAGTATTTT	CGSRGRPDKDTQYF
TRBV6-1	TRBJ2-2	-	-	TGTGCCCGGGGCTGCCGGGGAGTGAACACAGGGGAGCTGTTTTTT	CARGCRGVNTGELFF
TRBV10-3	TRBJ2-5	-	-	TGTGCCATCAGTGGCTGGGGACAAGAGACCCAGTACTTC	CAISGWGQETQYF
TRBV6-5	TRBJ2-3	-	medium-sized	TGTGCCAGCAGTTACTCTGGAGATACGCAGTATTTT	CASSYSGDTQYF
TRBV27	TRBJ2-4	-	-	TGTGCCAGCAGTTTGGGGCGGCGAGCCACAGATACGCAGTACTTC	CASSLGRRATDTQYF
TRBV6-1	TRBJ2-3	-	-	TGTGCCAGCAGTGTAGCCGGGCCGGGAGTTGAAAACACTCAGTACTTT	CASSVAGPGVENTQYF
TRBV27	TRBJ2-4	-	-	TGTGGCAGCAGGGGCCTGGGGGCCAAAGATACTCAGTACTTC	CGSRGLGAKDTQYF
TRBV6-1	TRBJ2-3	-	-	TGTGGCAGGGGTGATGGGGGGCGTGACACAGATACCCAGTATTTT	CGRGDGGRDTDTQYF
TRBV7-2	TRBJ1-2	-	-	TGTGCCAGCAGCTTAGACAGCGTCTATGGCTACACCTTC	CASSLDSVYGYTF
TRBV27	TRBJ2-2	TRBD2	medium-sized	TGTGCCAGCCAGAGCGGGAGTGGGACCGGGGAGCTGTTTTTT	CASQSGSGTGELFF
TRBV6-5	TRBJ2-4	-	-	TGTGCCAGCAGTTACTCGGGGGTGGGGGCCATTAATACGCAGTATTTC	CASSYSGVGAINTQYF
TRBV6-4	TRBJ2-7	TRBD1	-	TGTGCCAGCAGTGACCTCGGACAGGGAAACGAGCAGTACTTC	CASSDLGQGNEQYF
TRBV2	TRBJ2-1	-	-	TGTGCCAGCAGTGGGGTGTACAATGAGCAGTTCTTC	CASSGVYNEQFF
TRBV6-1	TRBJ2-3	-	-	TGTGCCAGCTCTCTGTGGGATACGCAGTATTTT	CASSLWDTQYF
TRBV18	TRBJ2-1	TRBD2	-	TGTGCCAGCTCAGAAACTAGCGGGAGGGGTCATGAGCAGTTCTTC	CASSETSGRGHEQFF